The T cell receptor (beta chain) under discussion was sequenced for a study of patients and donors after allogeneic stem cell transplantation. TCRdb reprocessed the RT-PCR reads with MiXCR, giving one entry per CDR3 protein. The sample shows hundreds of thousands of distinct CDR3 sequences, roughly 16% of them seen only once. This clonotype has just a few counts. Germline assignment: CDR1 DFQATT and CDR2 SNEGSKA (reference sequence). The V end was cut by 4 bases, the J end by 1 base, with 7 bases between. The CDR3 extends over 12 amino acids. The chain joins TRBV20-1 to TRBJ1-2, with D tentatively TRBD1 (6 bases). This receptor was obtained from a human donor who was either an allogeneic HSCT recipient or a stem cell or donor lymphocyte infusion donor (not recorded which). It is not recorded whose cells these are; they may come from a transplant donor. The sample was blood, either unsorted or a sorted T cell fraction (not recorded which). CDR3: CSAKGHNYGYTF. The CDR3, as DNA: TGCAGTGCTAAGGGACATAACTATGGCTACACCTTC.